Sequencing of this TCR beta chain was carried out in a study of monozygotic twins with inflammatory bowel disease. Study findings and constraints: The analysis yielded no support for one strong signal or clonotype associated with IBD. T cell subtypes were not distinguishable in this analysis.

The CDR3 has 14 residues. The germline gives CDR1 SEHNR, CDR2 FQNEAQ (reference sequence). On this clonotype itself: Its specificity is unknown.

Each UMI harboured a 6-nucleotide sample barcode and was appended via template switching. TCRdb reprocessed the 5' RACE reads, with one entry per CDR3 protein and no DNA. Recorded for this sample: about 210,000 distinct CDR3 sequences. The J gene is TRBJ2-5, the V gene TRBV7-9. Source material: blood. This clonotype originated in a human donor with ulcerative colitis or Crohn's disease, or a healthy co-twin of an affected twin (not recorded which). The CDR3 spells CASSLPVNQETQYF. Full variable domain (outside the CDR3, taken from reference TRBV7-9 and TRBJ2-5): DTGVSQNPRHKITKRGQNVTFRCDPISEHNRLYWYRQTLGQGPEFLTYFQNEAQLEKSRLLSDRFSAERPKGSFSTLEIQRTEQGDSAMYLCASSLPVNQETQYFGPGTRLLVL.